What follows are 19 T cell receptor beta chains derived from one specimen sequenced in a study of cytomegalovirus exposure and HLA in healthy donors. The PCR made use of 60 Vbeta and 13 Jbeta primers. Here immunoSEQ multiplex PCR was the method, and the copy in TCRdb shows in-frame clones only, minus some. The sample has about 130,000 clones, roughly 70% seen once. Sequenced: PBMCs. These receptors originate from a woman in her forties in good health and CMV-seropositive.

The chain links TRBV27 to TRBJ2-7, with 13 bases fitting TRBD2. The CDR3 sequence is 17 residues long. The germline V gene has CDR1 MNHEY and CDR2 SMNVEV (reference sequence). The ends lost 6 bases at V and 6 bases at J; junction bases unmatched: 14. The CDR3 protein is CASSPPGLAGSTLEQYF. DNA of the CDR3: TGTGCCAGCAGCCCCCCGGGACTAGCGGGGTCGACTCTCGAGCAGTACTTC.

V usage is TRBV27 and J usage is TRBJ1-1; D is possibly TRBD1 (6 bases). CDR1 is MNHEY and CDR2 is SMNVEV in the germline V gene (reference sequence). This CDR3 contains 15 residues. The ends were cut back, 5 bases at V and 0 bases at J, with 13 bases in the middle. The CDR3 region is CASSPIRGLNTEAFF. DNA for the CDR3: TGTGCCAGCAGTCCGATCAGGGGCCTGAACACTGAAGCTTTCTTT.

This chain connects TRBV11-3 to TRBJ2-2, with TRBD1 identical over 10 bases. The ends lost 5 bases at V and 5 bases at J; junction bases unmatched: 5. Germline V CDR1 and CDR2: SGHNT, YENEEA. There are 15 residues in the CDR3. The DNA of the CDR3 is TGTGCCAGCAGCCTACAGGGACAGGGGACCGGGGAGCTGTTTTTT. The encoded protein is CASSLQGQGTGELFF.

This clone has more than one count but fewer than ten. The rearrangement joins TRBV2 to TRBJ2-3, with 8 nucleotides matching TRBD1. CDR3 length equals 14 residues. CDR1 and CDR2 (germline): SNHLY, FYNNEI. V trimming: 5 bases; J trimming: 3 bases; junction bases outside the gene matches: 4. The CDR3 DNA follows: TGTGCCAGCAGTCGGACAGGGTGGACAGATACGCAGTATTTT. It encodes CASSRTGWTDTQYF.

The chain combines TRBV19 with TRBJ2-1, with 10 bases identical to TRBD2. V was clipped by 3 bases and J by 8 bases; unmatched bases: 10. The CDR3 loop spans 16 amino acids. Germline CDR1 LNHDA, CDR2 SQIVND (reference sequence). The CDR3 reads CASSIRSAGGNHEQFF. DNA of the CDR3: TGTGCCAGTAGTATCCGCTCAGCGGGGGGGAATCATGAGCAGTTCTTC.

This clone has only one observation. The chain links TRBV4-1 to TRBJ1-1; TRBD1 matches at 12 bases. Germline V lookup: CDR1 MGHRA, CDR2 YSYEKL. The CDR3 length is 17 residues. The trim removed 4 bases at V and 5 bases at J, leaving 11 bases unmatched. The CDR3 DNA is TGCGCCAGCAGCCCCCTGGGACAGGGGGCCCGTGCGACTGAAGCTTTCTTT. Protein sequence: CASSPLGQGARATEAFF.

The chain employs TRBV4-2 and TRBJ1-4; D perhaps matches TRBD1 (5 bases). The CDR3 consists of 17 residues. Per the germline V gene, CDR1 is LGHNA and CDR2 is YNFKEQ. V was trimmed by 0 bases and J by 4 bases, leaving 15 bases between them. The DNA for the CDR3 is TGTGCCAGCAGCCAAGAAGGGACCGTGCGGGGTAATGAAAAACTGTTTTTT. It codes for CASSQEGTVRGNEKLFF.

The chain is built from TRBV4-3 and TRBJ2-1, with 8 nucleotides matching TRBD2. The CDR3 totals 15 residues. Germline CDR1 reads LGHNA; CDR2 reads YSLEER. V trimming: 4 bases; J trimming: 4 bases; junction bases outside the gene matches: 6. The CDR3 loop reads CASSRALAVYNEQFF. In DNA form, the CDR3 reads TGCGCCAGCAGCCGGGCACTAGCGGTATACAATGAGCAGTTCTTC.

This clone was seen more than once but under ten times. As DNA, the CDR3 is TGTGCCAGCAGCAAAGCGTACGAGCAGTACTTC. Encoded protein: CASSKAYEQYF. The chain is built from TRBV28 and TRBJ2-7, with D unclear. CDR1 MDHEN and CDR2 SYDVKM come from the germline V gene. The CDR3 length is 11 residues. V lost 6 bases and J lost 4, with 7 bases in between.

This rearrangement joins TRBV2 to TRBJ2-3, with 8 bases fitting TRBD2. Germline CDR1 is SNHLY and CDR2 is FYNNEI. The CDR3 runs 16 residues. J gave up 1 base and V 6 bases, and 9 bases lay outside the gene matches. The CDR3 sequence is CASRRRERGRTDTQYF. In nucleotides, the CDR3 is TGTGCCAGCAGACGAAGGGAGCGGGGGCGCACAGATACGCAGTATTTT.

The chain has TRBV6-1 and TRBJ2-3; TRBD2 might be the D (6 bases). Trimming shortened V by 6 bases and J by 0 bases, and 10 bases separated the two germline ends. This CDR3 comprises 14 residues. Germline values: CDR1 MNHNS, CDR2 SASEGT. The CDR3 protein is CASSGSGSTDTQYF. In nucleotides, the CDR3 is TGTGCCAGCAGCGGTAGCGGTAGCACAGATACGCAGTATTTT.

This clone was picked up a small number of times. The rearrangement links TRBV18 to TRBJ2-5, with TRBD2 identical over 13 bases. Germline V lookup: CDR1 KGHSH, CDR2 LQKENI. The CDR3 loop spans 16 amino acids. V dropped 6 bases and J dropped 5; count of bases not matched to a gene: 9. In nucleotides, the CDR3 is TGTGCCAGCTCTCCCCCGGGACTAGCGGGGAAGGAGACCCAGTACTTC. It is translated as CASSPPGLAGKETQYF.

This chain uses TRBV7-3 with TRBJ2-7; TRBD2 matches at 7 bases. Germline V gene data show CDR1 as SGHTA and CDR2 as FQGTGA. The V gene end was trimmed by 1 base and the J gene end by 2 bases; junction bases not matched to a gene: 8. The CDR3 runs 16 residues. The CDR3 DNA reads TGTGCCAGCAGCTTAAACGGGGGGACTAAGCCCTACGAGCAGTACTTC. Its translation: CASSLNGGTKPYEQYF. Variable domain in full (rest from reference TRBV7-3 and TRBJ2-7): GAGVSQTPSNKVTEKGKYVELRCDPISGHTALYWYRQSLGQGPEFLIYFQGTGAADDSGLPNDRFFAVRPEGSVSTLKIQRTERGDSAVYLCASSLNGGTKPYEQYFGPGTRLTVT.

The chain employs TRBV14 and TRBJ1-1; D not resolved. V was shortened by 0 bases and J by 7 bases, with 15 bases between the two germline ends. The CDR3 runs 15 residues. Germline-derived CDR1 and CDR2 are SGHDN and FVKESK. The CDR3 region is CASSQDDTERVEAFF. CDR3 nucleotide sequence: TGTGCCAGCAGCCAAGATGACACTGAGAGGGTTGAAGCTTTCTTT.

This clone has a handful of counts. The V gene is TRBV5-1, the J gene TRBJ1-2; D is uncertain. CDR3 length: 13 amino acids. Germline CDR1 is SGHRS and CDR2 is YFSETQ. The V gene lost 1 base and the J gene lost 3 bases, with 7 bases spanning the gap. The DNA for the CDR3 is TGCGCCAGCAGCTTGCCCGGGGACTATGGCTACACCTTC. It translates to CASSLPGDYGYTF.

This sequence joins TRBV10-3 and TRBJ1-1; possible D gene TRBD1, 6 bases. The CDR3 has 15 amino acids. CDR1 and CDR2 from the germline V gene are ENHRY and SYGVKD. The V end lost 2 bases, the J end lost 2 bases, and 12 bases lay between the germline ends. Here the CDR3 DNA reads TGTGCCATCAGTGAGACCCCAGGGACAAACACTGAAGCTTTCTTT. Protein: CAISETPGTNTEAFF.

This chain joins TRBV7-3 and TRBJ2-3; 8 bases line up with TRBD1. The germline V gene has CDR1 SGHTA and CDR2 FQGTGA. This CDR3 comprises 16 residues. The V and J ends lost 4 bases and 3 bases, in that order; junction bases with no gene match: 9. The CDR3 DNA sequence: TGTGCCAGCAGCTCAGAACTCAGGGGGCGAACAGATACGCAGTATTTT. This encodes CASSSELRGRTDTQYF. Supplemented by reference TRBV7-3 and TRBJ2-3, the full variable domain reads GAGVSQTPSNKVTEKGKYVELRCDPISGHTALYWYRQSLGQGPEFLIYFQGTGAADDSGLPNDRFFAVRPEGSVSTLKIQRTERGDSAVYLCASSSELRGRTDTQYFGPGTRLTVL.

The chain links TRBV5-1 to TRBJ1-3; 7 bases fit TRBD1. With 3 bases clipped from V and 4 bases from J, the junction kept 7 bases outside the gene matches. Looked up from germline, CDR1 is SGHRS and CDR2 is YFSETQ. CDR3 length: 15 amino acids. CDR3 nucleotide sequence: TGCGCCAGCAGCTCTGAGGGGGCAACGGGAAACACCATATATTTT. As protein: CASSSEGATGNTIYF.

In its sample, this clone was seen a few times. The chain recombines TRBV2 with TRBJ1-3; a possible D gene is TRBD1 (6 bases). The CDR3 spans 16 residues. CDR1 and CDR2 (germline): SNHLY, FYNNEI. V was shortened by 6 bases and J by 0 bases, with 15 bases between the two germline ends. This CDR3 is CASRAGTPSSGNTIYF. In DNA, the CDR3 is TGTGCCAGCAGGGCCGGGACACCGAGCTCTGGAAACACCATATATTTT.